This T cell receptor (beta chain) was found in a study of regulatory T cells in long-lasting Graves disease. Study findings and constraints: Among the persistent patients, some 2,900 public clonotypes were shared, more than the 750 to 1,000 shared among new patients.

From germline, CDR1 is SGHRS and CDR2 YFSETQ. The CDR3 totals 15 residues. V lost 3 bases to trimming and J lost 3 bases, with 15 bases between them. As for time point: persistent/refractory GD, antithyroid drugs over 5 years with positive TRAb. PBMC RNA was the source of the TCR library. Peripheral blood, at 8 to 9.5 milliliters, went into EDTA tubes. A note on this clonotype: No antigen is known for it.

In building TCR beta libraries, iRepertoire HTBI primers were used together with Arm-PCR of CDR3 regions. TCRdb re-analysed the multiplex PCR reads in MiXCR, keeping a single row per CDR3 protein. The table lists about 290,000 distinct CDR3 sequences, more than 20% of them singletons, with more than 55% in the top ten. The chain carries TRBV5-1 and TRBJ1-2, with D possibly being TRBD1 (6 bases). This sequence originates from a female donor with Graves disease. Here the sequenced sample was peripheral blood mononuclear cells (PBMCs), taken when the disease was refractory, from a patient treated with antithyroid drugs. The CDR3 DNA follows: TGCGCCAGCAGCTACTACAGGGTAGAGGACTATGGCTACACCTTC. Amino acid sequence: CASSYYRVEDYGYTF. Together with reference TRBV5-1 and TRBJ1-2, the CDR3 gives the full variable domain: KAGVTQTPRYLIKTRGQQVTLSCSPISGHRSVSWYQQTPGQGLQFLFEYFSETQRNKGNFPGRFSGRQFSNSRSEMNVSTLELGDSALYLCASSYYRVEDYGYTFGSGTRLTVV.